Listed here is a single TCR beta chain. The antigen is not known. This specimen belongs to a study of graft-versus-host responses after intestinal transplantation. Overall study: All of the recipients had induction that used anti-thymocyte globulin, then tacrolimus and steroids for approximately 3 years. Study conclusions and caveats: Early after transplant, HvG declines were associated with peak levels of circulating GvH clones.

Repertoires were generated with immunoSEQ multiplex PCR, while TCRdb's copy carries only in-frame clones and drops some. The sample contains 45,000 to 65,000 clones, 94% of which appear only once. The source material was unstimulated CD4+ T cells sorted from spleen or lymph node cells, sampled before transplant. The clonotype was recovered from a human donor who was the organ donor for an intestinal transplant.

The DNA of the CDR3 is TGCGCCAGCAGTGAGTCCCCCGGGGGGAGAGATACGCAGTATTTT. It encodes CASSESPGGRDTQYF. The chain has TRBV10-2 and TRBJ2-3, with 7 bases lining up with TRBD2. V lost 0 bases to trimming and J lost 5 bases; unmatched junction nucleotides: 5. The CDR3 length is 15 residues. Germline V CDR1 and CDR2: WSHSY, SAAADI.